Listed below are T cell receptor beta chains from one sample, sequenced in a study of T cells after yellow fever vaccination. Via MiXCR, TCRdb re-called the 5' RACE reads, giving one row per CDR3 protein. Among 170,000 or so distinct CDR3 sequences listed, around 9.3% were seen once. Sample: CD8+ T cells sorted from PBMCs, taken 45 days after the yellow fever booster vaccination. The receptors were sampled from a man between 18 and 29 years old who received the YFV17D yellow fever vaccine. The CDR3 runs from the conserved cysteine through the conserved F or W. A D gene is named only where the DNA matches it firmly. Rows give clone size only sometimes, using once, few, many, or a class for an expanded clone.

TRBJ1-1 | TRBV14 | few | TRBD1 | TGTGCCAGCAGCCAAGATCCGGGACAGATCGCTGAAGCTTTCTTT | CASSQDPGQIAEAFF
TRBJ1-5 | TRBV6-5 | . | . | TGTGCCAGCAGTTACGTGTACTGGAATCAGCCCCAGCATTTT | CASSYVYWNQPQHF
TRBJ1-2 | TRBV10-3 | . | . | TGTGCCATCCTCGGGACGGACTATGGCTACACCTTC | CAILGTDYGYTF
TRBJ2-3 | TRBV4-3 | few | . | TGCGCCAGCAGCCAAGGCTACTCCGGGACATCCACAGATACGCAGTATTTT | CASSQGYSGTSTDTQYF
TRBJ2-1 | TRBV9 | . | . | TGTGCCAGCAGCGGTTCTAGCGCCTATGAGCAGTTCTTC | CASSGSSAYEQFF
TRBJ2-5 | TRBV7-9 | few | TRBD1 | TGTGCCAGCAGCGACCGGGACAGGGGTCACCAAGAGACCCAGTACTTC | CASSDRDRGHQETQYF
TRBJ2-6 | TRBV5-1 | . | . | TGCGCCAGCAGCTTGGTGCCCGGGACGGAAGGGGCCAACGTCCTGACTTTC | CASSLVPGTEGANVLTF
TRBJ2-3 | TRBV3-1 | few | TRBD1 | TGTGCCAGCAGCCGCCCGGGACAGGGGGCGGCAGATACGCAGTATTTT | CASSRPGQGAADTQYF
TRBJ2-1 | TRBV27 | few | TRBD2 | TGTGCCAGCAGGACCCGACTAGCGGAATACAATGAGCAGTTCTTC | CASRTRLAEYNEQFF
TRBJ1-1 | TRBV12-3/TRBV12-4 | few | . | TGTGCCAGCAGTTTTCTTGACATCCCCTTCACTGAAGCTTTCTTT | CASSFLDIPFTEAFF
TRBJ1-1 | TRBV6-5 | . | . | TGTGCCAGCAGATCTCAGGGGAACACTGAAGCTTTCTTT | CASRSQGNTEAFF
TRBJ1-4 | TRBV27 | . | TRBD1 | TGTGCCAGCAGTTCCTGGACAGGGGGCCGAAAACTGTTTTTT | CASSSWTGGRKLFF
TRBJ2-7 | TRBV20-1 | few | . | TGCAGTGCTAGTAGGGCAGAGACCTACGAGCAGTACTTC | CSASRAETYEQYF
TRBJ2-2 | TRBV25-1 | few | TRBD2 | TGTGCCAGCAGTGGGACTAGCGGGGGTTTGAACACCGGGGAGCTGTTTTTT | CASSGTSGGLNTGELFF
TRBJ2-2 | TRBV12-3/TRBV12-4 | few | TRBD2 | TGTGCCAGCAGCCCCTGGCGGGGGGGCACCGGGGAGCTGTTTTTT | CASSPWRGGTGELFF
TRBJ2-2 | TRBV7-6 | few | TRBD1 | TGTGCCAGCAGCTCGGGACAGGGCACCGGGGAGCTGTTTTTT | CASSSGQGTGELFF
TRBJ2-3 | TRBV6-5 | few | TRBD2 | TGTGCCAGCAGTTCCGAGACTAGCGGGGGGCGCACAGATACGCAGTATTTT | CASSSETSGGRTDTQYF
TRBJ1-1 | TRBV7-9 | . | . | TGTGCCAGCACCCGAGTGAACACTGAAGCTTTCTTT | CASTRVNTEAFF
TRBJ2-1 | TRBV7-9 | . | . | TGTGCCAGCAGCTCCGCGCTCAGGGCGGAGCAGTTCTTC | CASSSALRAEQFF
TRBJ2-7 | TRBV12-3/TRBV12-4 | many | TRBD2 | TGTGCCAGTGGGGCGGGGGGCCCCTACGAGCAGTACTTC | CASGAGGPYEQYF
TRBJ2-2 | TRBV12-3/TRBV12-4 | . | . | TGTGCCGGAGGCAAGACATCGAACACCGGGGAGCTGTTTTTT | CAGGKTSNTGELFF
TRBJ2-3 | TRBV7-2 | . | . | TGTGCCAGCAGCTCCGACGGCACAAGCACAGATACGCAGTATTTT | CASSSDGTSTDTQYF
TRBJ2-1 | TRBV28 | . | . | TGTGCCAGCAGTTTAAACGGGAGAAACAATGAGCAGTTCTTC | CASSLNGRNNEQFF
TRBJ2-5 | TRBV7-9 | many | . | TGTGCCAGCGCCCTAGAGACCCAGTACTTC | CASALETQYF
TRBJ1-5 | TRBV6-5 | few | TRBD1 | TGTGCCAGCAGTTCGACAGGGGAGTATCAGCCCCAGCATTTT | CASSSTGEYQPQHF
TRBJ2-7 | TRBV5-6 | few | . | TGTGCCAGCAGCTCCCTCCGGGACGGAGGCTACGAGCAGTACTTC | CASSSLRDGGYEQYF
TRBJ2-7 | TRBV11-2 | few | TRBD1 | TGTGCCAGCAGCCTAGAGGGACAGGAGTCCTACGAGCAGTACTTC | CASSLEGQESYEQYF
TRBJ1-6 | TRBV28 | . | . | TGTGCCAGCAGTTTACACAGGGAGTACTCACCCCTCCACTTT | CASSLHREYSPLHF
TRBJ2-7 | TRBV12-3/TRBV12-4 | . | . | TGTGCCAGCAGTTTCGGCACTACCTACGAGCAGTACTTC | CASSFGTTYEQYF
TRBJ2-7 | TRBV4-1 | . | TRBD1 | TGCGCCAGCAGCCAGGCGGGACAGGCAACTCCCCACAGCTTC | CASSQAGQATPHSF
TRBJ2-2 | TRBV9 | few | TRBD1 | TGTGCCAGCACAGGGGGCCTTACCGGGGAGCTGTTTTTT | CASTGGLTGELFF
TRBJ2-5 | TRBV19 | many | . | TGTGCCAGTAGTATTATCTCTAAAGAGACCCAGTACTTC | CASSIISKETQYF
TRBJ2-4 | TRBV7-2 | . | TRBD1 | TGTGCCAGCAGCTCCCTTCAGGGGGCCTCCAAAAACATTCAGTACTTC | CASSSLQGASKNIQYF
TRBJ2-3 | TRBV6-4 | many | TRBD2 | TGTGCCAGCAGTGATGGAGCGGGGGCTTCAGATACGCAGTATTTT | CASSDGAGASDTQYF
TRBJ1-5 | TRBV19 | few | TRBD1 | TGTGCCAGTAGTAAGGACAGGGAGGGATATAGCAATCAGCCCCAGCATTTT | CASSKDREGYSNQPQHF
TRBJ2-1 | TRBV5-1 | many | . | TGCGCCAGCAGCTTCGACCAAACCCCCAATGAGCAGTTCTTC | CASSFDQTPNEQFF
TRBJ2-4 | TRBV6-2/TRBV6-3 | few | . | TGTGCCAGCAGTTACGGGGCCCTAGTTCAGTACTTC | CASSYGALVQYF
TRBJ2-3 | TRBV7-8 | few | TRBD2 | TGTGCCAGCAGACGTACTAGCGGGGCCCTTTTCCTCACAGATACGCAGTATTTT | CASRRTSGALFLTDTQYF
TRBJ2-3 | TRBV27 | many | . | TGTGCCAGCAGTAGTACTAGCCCCCCAGATACGCAGTATTTT | CASSSTSPPDTQYF
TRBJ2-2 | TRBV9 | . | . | TGTGCCAGCAGCGAAAGGACGGTGGGATCCGGGGAGCTGTTTTTT | CASSERTVGSGELFF
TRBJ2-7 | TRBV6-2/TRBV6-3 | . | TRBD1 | TGTGCCAGCAGTTACTCAGGGGGCGGCTACGAGCAGTACTTC | CASSYSGGGYEQYF
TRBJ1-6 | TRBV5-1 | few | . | TGCGCCAGCAGCGTGGAGTATAATTCACCCCTCCACTTT | CASSVEYNSPLHF